This T cell receptor (beta chain) was retrieved from a study of cytomegalovirus exposure and HLA in healthy donors. This table comes from immunoSEQ multiplex PCR, and its TCRdb copy is limited to in-frame clones, with some not included. The data show approximately 150,000 clones, just over 90% seen once. Per germline, CDR1 SGHDN and CDR2 FVKESK. The CDR3 is made up of 15 amino acids. The J segment lost 3 bases and the V segment lost 6 bases, leaving 9 bases of the junction unmatched. Sequences were obtained from PBMCs. The rearrangement uses TRBV14 and TRBJ2-7; 9 bases match TRBD1. The sequence came from a man younger than 35 in good health and CMV-seronegative. This CDR3 reads CASRVTGTGFYEQYF. The CDR3 DNA is TGTGCCAGCAGAGTCACCGGGACAGGGTTCTACGAGCAGTACTTC. The full variable domain, rest sourced from reference TRBV14 and TRBJ2-7, is EAGVTQFPSHSVIEKGQTVTLRCDPISGHDNLYWYRRVMGKEIKFLLHFVKESKQDESGMPNNRFLAERTGGTYSTLKVQPAELEDSGVYFCASRVTGTGFYEQYFGPGTRLTVT.